This T cell receptor beta chain was identified in a study of T cells in Graves' hyperthyroidism and ophthalmopathy. Diagnosis rested on symptoms, serum thyroxine and TRAb, thyroid ultrasound, and orbital computed tomography. The CDR3 runs 16 residues. Trimming took 1 base from V and 0 from J, leaving 11 bases between them. The germline V gene has CDR1 KGHSH and CDR2 LQKENI. The sample holds many counts of this clonotype. From RNA transcripts, TCR beta CDR3 regions were amplified. The TCR CDR3 first-round RT-PCR relied on the HTBI primer set. Each CDR3 protein gets one entry after TCRdb re-called the multiplex PCR reads with MiXCR. The sample lists about 640,000 distinct CDR3 sequences, less than 25% occurring once.

Sequencing was done on a sample of blood. This clonotype was obtained from a man aged 30 to 45 with Graves' ophthalmopathy. This chain joins TRBV18 and TRBJ2-3; weak D call: TRBD1 (6 bases). The CDR3 is CASSPHPGDSTDTQYF. The CDR3, as DNA: TGTGCCAGCTCACCACACCCAGGGGATAGCACAGATACGCAGTATTTT.